These T cell receptor beta chains were read from a single sample in a study of response to subunit inactivated influenza vaccine. MiXCR was run by TCRdb on the RT-PCR reads, yielding one entry per CDR3 protein. The repertoire holds hundreds of thousands of distinct CDR3 sequences, with 14% as singletons. Specimen: PBMCs from blood, collected approximately 15 days before vaccination. The receptors shown here come from a man aged 50 to 59 who received an inactivated influenza vaccine. CDR3s include the opening cysteine and the closing phenylalanine or tryptophan.

CDR3	V	J
CASSAKPGYEQYF	TRBV7-6	TRBJ2-7
CASSPQIDETQYF	TRBV5-1	TRBJ2-5
CASIGGGGVPGYTF	TRBV28	TRBJ1-2
CASSFGQQNSPLHF	TRBV12-3/TRBV12-4	TRBJ1-6
CASSWGNRATNEKLFF	TRBV7-9	TRBJ1-4
CASSYGTPTSYEQYF	TRBV6-6	TRBJ2-7
CSVHVRGTSADTQYF	TRBV29-1	TRBJ2-3
CASSTTGITHTDTQYF	TRBV12-3/TRBV12-4	TRBJ2-3
CASSHGTGGGEKLFF	TRBV3-1	TRBJ1-4
CASSQDRRQGSAYEQYF	TRBV4-2	TRBJ2-7
CASSPVGAGEGETFF	TRBV28	TRBJ2-1
CASSYRPSLSSYEQYF	TRBV6-5	TRBJ2-7
CASSGAPSGELFF	TRBV5-1	TRBJ2-2
CASSLDPGRAYNEQFF	TRBV5-1	TRBJ2-1
CASSVATSGSGFEQFF	TRBV9	TRBJ2-1
CASSMGAGVGNEQFF	TRBV19	TRBJ2-1
CASSLGMANTIYF	TRBV12-3/TRBV12-4	TRBJ1-3
CASSLVSFWGTGETQYF	TRBV11-2	TRBJ2-5
CASSPPRDSLIGKLFF	TRBV7-9	TRBJ1-4
CSGRTVSYEQYF	TRBV20-1	TRBJ2-7
CSVLLAGYNEQFF	TRBV29-1	TRBJ2-1
CASSQDRDSYGYTF	TRBV4-3	TRBJ1-2
CASSPGTAVETQYF	TRBV5-1	TRBJ2-5
CASSHGQGPSNEQFF	TRBV7-7	TRBJ2-1
CASSPTGPGANVLTF	TRBV12-3/TRBV12-4	TRBJ2-6
CASSVRQGPSSTDTQYF	TRBV9	TRBJ2-3
CSASLVTYEQYF	TRBV20-1	TRBJ2-7
CASRGGLAGNPYNEQFF	TRBV6-1	TRBJ2-1
CASSLTRTGGDYGYTF	TRBV12-3/TRBV12-4	TRBJ1-2
CASTSGGAGGRVTGELFF	TRBV6-1	TRBJ2-2
CASSSMTSFMNTEAFF	TRBV28	TRBJ1-1
CSVVGGSPHEQYF	TRBV29-1	TRBJ2-7
CASSRKRGGQGDEKLFF	TRBV4-1	TRBJ1-4
CASSFGGSADTQYF	TRBV12-3/TRBV12-4	TRBJ2-3
CSVLKNTEAFF	TRBV29-1	TRBJ1-1
CSARDLRGQEQYF	TRBV20-1	TRBJ2-7
CSATGLLGPNTEAFF	TRBV29-1	TRBJ1-1
CSAITGVTDTQYF	TRBV20-1	TRBJ2-3